This paragraph reports one TCR beta chain. The sample originates from a study of immune evolution from preneoplasia to lung adenocarcinoma. The CDR3 is 13 residues long. Germline-derived CDR1 and CDR2 are SQVTM and ANQGSEA. The V and J ends lost 1 base and 5 bases, in that order; junction bases with no gene match: 1. Clones were read by immunoSEQ multiplex PCR, and TCRdb kept only the in-frame ones, dropping some. The sample lists about 1,200 clones; approximately 84% were seen once. This sequence joins TRBV29-1 and TRBJ2-1, with TRBD1 matching over 8 bases. This receptor was identified in a person between 55 and 69 years old with lung adenocarcinoma. The sample was FFPE adjacent normal lung tissue. The CDR3 nucleotides are TGCAGCGTTGAAGGACAGGGGAACAATGAGCAGTTCTTC. Translated, it gives CSVEGQGNNEQFF.